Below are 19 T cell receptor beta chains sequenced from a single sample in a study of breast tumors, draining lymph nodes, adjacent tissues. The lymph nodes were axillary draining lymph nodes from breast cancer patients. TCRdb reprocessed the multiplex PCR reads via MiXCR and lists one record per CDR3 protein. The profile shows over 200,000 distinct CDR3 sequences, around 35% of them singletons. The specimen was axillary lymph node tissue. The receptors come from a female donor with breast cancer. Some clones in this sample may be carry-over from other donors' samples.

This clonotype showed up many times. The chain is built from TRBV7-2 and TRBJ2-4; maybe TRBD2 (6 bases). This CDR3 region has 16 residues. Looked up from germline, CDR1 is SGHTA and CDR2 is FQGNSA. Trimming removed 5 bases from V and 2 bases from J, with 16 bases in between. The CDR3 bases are TGTGCCAGCAGCCTGCCTGGAGGGGTGACCAAAAACATTCAGTACTTC. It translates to CASSLPGGVTKNIQYF.

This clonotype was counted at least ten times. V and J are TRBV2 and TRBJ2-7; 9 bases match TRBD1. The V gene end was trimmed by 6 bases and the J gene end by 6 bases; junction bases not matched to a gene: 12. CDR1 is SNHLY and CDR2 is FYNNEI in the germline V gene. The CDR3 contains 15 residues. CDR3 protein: CASRSDRGVFREQYF. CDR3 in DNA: TGTGCCAGCAGATCGGACAGGGGAGTTTTTCGCGAGCAGTACTTC.

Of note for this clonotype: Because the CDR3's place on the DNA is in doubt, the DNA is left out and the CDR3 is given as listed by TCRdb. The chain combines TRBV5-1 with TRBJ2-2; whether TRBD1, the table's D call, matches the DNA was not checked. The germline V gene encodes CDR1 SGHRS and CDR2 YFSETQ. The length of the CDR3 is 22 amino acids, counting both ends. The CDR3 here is CASSLGLSGANVLTFGAGELFF.

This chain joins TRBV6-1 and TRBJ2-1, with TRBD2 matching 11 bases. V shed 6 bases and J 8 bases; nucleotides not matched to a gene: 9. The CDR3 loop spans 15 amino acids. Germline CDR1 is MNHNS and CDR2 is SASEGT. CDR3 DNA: TGTGCCAGCAGGGTGACTAGCGGGAAATCCGATGAGCAGTTCTTC. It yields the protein CASRVTSGKSDEQFF.

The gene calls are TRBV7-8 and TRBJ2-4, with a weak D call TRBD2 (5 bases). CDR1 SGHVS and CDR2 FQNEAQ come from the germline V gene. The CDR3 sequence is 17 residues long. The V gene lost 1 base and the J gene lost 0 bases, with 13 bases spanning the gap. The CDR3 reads CASSLVGIGLAKNIQYF. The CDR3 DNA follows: TGTGCCAGCAGCTTAGTGGGTATAGGACTAGCCAAAAACATTCAGTACTTC.

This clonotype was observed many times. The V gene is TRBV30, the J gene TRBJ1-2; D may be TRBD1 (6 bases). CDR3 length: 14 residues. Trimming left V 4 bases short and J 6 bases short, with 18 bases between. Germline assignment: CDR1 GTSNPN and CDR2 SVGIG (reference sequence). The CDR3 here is CAWTGRTGYHGYTF. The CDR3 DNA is TGTGCCTGGACGGGGAGAACAGGGTATCATGGCTACACCTTC.

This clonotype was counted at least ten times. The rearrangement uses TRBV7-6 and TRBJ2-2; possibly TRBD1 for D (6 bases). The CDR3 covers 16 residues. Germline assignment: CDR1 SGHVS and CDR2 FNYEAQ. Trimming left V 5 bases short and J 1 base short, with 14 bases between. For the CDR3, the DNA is TGTGCCAGCAGCACGTCTGGGACACTGAACACCGGGGAGCTGTTTTTT. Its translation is CASSTSGTLNTGELFF.

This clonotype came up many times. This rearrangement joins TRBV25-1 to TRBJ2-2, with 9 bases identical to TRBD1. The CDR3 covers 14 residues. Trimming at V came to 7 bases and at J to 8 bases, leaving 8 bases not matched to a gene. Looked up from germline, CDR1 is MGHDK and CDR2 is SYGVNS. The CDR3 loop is CASMGTGSSGELFF. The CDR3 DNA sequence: TGTGCCAGCATGGGGACAGGGTCTTCGGGGGAGCTGTTTTTT.

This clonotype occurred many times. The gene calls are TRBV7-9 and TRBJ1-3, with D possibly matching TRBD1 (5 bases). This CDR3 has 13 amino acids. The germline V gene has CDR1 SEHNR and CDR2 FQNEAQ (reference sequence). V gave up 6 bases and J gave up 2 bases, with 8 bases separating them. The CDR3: CASREGTGNTIYF. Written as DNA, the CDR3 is TGTGCCAGCAGGGAGGGGACTGGAAACACCATATATTTT.

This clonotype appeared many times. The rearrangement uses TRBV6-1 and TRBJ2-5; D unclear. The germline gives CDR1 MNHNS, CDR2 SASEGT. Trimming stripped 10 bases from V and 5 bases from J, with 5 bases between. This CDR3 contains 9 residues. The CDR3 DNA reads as TGTGCCATTGGGGAGACCCAGTACTTC. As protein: CAIGETQYF.

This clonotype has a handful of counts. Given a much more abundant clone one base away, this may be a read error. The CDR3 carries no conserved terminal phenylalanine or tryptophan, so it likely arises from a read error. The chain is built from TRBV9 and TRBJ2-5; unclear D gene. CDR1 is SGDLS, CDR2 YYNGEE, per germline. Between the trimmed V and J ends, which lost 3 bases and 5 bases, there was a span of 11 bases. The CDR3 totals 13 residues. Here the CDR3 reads CASSDQAWETQYS. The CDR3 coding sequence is TGTGCCAGCAGCGACCAAGCATGGGAGACCCAGTACTCC.

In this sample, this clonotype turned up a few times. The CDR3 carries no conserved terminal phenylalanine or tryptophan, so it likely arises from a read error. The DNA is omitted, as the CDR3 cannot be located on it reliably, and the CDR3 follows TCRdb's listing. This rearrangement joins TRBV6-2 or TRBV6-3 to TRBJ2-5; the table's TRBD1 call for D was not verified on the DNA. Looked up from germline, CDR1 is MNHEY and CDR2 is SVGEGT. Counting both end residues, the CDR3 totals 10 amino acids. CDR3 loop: CASSYALGVT.

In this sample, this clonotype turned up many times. Here the CDR3 reads CSARDATRGLGGTQYF. The CDR3 region has the DNA TGCAGTGCTAGAGATGCGACCAGGGGCCTGGGCGGGACCCAGTACTTC. The V call is TRBV20-1, the J call TRBJ2-5, with D possibly being TRBD1 (6 bases). Germline values: CDR1 DFQATT, CDR2 SNEGSKA (reference sequence). This CDR3 contains 16 residues. Trimming stripped 0 bases from V and 7 bases from J, with 21 bases between.

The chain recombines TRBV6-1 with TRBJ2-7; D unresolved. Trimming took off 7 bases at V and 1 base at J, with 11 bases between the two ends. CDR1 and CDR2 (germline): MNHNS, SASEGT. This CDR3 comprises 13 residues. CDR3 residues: CASTALWSYEQYF. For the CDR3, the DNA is TGTGCCAGCACGGCGTTGTGGTCCTACGAGCAGTACTTC.

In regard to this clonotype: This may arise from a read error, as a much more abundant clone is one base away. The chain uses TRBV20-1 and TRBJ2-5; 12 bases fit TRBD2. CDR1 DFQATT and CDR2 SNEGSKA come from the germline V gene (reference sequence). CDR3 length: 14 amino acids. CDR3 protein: CSAKTSGRLEPQYF. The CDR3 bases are TGCAGTGCTAAGACTAGCGGGAGACTAGAGCCCCAGTACTTC.

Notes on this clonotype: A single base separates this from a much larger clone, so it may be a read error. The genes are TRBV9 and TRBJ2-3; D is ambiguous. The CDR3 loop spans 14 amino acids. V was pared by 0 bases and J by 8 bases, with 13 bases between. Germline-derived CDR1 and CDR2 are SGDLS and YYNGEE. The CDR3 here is CASSVEPNLGTQYF. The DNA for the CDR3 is TGTGCCAGCAGCGTAGAACCTAACTTAGGTACGCAGTATTTT.

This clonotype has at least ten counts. This CDR3 reads CSAPQTGKFGNTIYF. The CDR3 DNA follows: TGCAGTGCCCCCCAGACAGGGAAGTTTGGAAACACCATATATTTT. The chain carries TRBV20-1 and TRBJ1-3; 7 bases agree with TRBD1. The CDR3 sequence is 15 residues long. With 6 bases clipped from V and 3 bases from J, the junction kept 11 bases outside the gene matches. Germline V lookup: CDR1 DFQATT, CDR2 SNEGSKA (reference sequence).

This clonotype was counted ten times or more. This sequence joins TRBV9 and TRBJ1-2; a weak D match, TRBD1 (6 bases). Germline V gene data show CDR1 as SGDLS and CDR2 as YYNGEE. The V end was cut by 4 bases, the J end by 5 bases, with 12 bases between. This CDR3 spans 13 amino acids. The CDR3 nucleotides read TGTGCCAGCAGCCTGGGCAGGGGATATGGCTACACCTTC. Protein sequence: CASSLGRGYGYTF.

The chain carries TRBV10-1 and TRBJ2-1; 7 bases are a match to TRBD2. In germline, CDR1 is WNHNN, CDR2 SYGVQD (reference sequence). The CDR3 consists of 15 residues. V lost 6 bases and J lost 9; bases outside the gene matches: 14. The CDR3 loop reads CASRLPGGREGEQFF. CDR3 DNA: TGCGCCAGCAGACTTCCTGGCGGGAGAGAGGGTGAGCAGTTCTTC.